This is a list of T cell receptor beta chains from one sample in a study of T cells expressing NK-cell markers. TCRdb re-called the 5' RACE reads and gives one entry per CDR3 protein, without DNA. Its table records some 190,000 distinct CDR3 sequences. What was sequenced was blood T cells: a sorted CD56 or NKG2C T cell subset, CD4+ or CD8+ T cells, or bulk PBMC T cells (not recorded which). Every receptor here comes from a man aged 18 to 70 in good health. Each CDR3 is given with its conserved first and last residue.

v_gene	j_gene	len	CDR3aa
TRBV2	TRBJ2-3	16	CASSGDTSPLSNTQYF
TRBV7-6	TRBJ2-7	18	CASSLAPSSRDSSYEQYF
TRBV2	TRBJ1-1	15	CASSDGQGVYTEAFF
TRBV20-1	TRBJ2-7	14	CSARDTPQSYEQYF
TRBV15	TRBJ1-4	15	CATSRARGVSEKLFF
TRBV18	TRBJ2-2	12	CASVRDTGELFF
TRBV5-6	TRBJ2-7	15	CASSFEDRAFYEQYF
TRBV18	TRBJ2-1	17	CASSGSSGGYSYNEQFF
TRBV5-1	TRBJ1-2	13	CASQKRQGHGYTF
TRBV9	TRBJ2-3	16	CASSVRTGVPGDTQYF
TRBV28	TRBJ1-2	15	CASSLGREWYYGYTF
TRBV6-1	TRBJ2-3	15	CASSDVQTWTDTQYF
TRBV27	TRBJ2-3	16	CASGVGIRLSTDTQYF
TRBV15	TRBJ1-1	13	CATTHTDNTEAFF
TRBV24-1	TRBJ1-1	14	CATASGHSNTEAFF
TRBV5-1	TRBJ2-1	14	CASSAGTGKNEQFF
TRBV19	TRBJ2-7	15	CASSITAGGSYEQYF
TRBV5-1	TRBJ2-1	17	CASSLLAGEIYYNEQFF
TRBV7-6	TRBJ2-3	17	CASSIGTGLSSTDTQYF
TRBV7-9	TRBJ1-5	16	CASSYTGTGERGPQHF